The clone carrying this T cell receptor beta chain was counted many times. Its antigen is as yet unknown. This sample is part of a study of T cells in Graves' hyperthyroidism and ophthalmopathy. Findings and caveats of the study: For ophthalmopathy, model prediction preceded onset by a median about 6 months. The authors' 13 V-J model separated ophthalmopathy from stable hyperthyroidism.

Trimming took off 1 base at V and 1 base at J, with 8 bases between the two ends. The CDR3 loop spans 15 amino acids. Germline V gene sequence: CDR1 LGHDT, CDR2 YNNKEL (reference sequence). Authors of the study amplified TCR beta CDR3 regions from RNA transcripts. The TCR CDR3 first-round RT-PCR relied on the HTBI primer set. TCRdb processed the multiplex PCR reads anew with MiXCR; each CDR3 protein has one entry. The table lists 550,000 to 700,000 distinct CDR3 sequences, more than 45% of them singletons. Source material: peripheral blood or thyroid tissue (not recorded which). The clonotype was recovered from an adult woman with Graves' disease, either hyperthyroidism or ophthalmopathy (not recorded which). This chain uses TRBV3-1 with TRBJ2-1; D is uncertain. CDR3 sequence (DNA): TGTGCCAGCAGCCAAGGCTATTCTTCCTACAATGAGCAGTTCTTC. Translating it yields CASSQGYSSYNEQFF.